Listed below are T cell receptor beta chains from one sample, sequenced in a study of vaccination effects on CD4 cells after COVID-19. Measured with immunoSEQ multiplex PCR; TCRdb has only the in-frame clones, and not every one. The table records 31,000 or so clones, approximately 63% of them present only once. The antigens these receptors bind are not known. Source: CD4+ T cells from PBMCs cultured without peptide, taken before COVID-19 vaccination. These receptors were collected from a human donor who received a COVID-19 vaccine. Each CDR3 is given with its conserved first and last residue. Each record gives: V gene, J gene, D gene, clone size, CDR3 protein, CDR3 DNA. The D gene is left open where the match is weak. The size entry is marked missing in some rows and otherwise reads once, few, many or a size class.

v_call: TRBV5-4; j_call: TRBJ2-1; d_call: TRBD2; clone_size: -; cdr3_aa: CASSLISQRGTEQFF; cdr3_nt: TGTGCCAGCAGCTTGATTTCCCAGCGGGGTACTGAGCAGTTCTTC
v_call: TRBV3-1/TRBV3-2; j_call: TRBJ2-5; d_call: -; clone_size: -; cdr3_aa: CASSLDVGRQETQYF; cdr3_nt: TGTGCCAGCAGCCTTGACGTGGGACGCCAAGAGACCCAGTACTTC
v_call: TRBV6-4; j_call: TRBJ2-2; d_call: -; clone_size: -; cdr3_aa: CASSEEGRTGELFF; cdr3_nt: TGTGCCAGCAGTGAGGAGGGCAGGACCGGGGAGCTGTTTTTT
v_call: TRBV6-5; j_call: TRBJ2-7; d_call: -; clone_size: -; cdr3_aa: CASSYGQTYEQYF; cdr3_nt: TGTGCCAGCAGTTACGGGCAAACCTACGAGCAGTACTTC
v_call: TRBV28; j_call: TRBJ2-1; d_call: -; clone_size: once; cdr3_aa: CASSYRGALDSPRYNEQFF; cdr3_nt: TGTGCCAGCTCTTATAGGGGGGCGCTTGATAGCCCCCGCTACAATGAGCAGTTCTTC
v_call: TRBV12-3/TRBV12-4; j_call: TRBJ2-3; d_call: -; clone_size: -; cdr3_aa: CASSLGAKDTQYF; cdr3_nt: TGTGCCAGCAGTTTAGGGGCGAAAGATACGCAGTATTTT
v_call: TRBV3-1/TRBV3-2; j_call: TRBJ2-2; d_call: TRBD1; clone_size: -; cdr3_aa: CASRKGTVNTGELFF; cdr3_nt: TGTGCCAGCAGAAAAGGGACAGTGAACACCGGGGAGCTGTTTTTT
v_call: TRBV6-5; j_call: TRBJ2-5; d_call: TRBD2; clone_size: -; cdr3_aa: CATKSGGAQETQYF; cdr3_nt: TGTGCCACCAAAAGCGGGGGGGCACAAGAGACCCAGTACTTC
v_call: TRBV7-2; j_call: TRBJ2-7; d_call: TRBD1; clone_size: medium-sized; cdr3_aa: CASKDRGQLEQYF; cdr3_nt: TGTGCCAGCAAGGACAGGGGGCAACTCGAGCAGTACTTC
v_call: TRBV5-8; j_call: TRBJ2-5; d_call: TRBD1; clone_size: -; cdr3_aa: CASSLAGTVSETQYF; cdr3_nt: TGTGCCAGCAGCTTGGCCGGGACAGTGAGTGAGACCCAGTACTTC
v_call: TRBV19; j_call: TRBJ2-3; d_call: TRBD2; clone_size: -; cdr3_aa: CASRETSGRDTQYF; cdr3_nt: TGTGCCAGTAGGGAGACTAGCGGGCGGGATACGCAGTATTTT
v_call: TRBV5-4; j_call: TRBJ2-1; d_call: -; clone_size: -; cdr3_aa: CASSLVLTGNYNEQFF; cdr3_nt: TGTGCCAGCAGCTTGGTATTGACCGGTAACTACAATGAGCAGTTCTTC
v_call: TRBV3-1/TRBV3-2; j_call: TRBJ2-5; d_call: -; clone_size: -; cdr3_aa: CASSRGNGQETQYF; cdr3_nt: TGTGCCAGCAGCCGCGGGAACGGCCAAGAGACCCAGTACTTC
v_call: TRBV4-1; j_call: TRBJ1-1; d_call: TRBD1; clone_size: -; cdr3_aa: CASSHQGLQGKRNTEAFF; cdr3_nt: TGCGCCAGCAGCCACCAGGGGTTACAGGGGAAGAGGAACACTGAAGCTTTCTTT
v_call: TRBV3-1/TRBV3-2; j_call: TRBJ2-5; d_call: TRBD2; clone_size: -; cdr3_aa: CASSQDIVTSGGQAQYF; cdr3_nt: TGTGCCAGCAGCCAAGATATCGTGACTAGCGGGGGTCAGGCCCAGTACTTC
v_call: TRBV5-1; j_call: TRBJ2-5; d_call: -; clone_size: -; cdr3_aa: CASSLARLGKETQYF; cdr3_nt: TGCGCCAGCAGCTTGGCGAGACTAGGAAAAGAGACCCAGTACTTC
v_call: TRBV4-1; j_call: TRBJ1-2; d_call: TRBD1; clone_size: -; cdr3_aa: CASSHDNGQGLYGYTF; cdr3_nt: TGCGCCAGCAGCCACGATAACGGACAGGGACTCTATGGCTACACCTTC
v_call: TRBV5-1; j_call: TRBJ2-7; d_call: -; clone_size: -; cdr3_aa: CASSLLGSSYEQYF; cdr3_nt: TGCGCCAGCAGCTTGCTTGGGAGCTCCTACGAGCAGTACTTC
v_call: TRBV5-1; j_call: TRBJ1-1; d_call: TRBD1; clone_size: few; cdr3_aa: CASSLEGQSATEAFF; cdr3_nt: TGCGCCAGCAGCTTAGAGGGACAGAGCGCCACTGAAGCTTTCTTT
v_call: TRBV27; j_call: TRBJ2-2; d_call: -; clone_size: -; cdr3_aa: CASYNYQGIPGELFF; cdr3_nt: TGTGCCAGCTATAACTATCAAGGGATCCCCGGGGAGCTGTTTTTT
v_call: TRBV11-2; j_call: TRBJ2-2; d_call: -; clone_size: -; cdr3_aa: CASSRRAGPNTGELFF; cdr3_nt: TGTGCCAGCAGCCGGAGGGCGGGTCCGAACACCGGGGAGCTGTTTTTT
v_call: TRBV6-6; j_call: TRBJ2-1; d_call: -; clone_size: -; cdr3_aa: CASSYFTSNEQFF; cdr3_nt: TGTGCCAGCAGTTACTTTACTAGCAATGAGCAGTTCTTC
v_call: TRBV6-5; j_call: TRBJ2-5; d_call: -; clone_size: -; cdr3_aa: CASRHPSTEETQYF; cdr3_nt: TGTGCCAGCAGACACCCCTCGACAGAAGAGACCCAGTACTTC
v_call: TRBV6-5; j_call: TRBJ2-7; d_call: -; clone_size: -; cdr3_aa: CASSIYYEQYF; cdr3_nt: TGTGCCAGCAGTATTTATTACGAGCAGTACTTC
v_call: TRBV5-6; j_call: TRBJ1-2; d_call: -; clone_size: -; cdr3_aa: CASSLAGQGGYTF; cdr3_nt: TGTGCCAGCAGCTTGGCCGGGCAGGGTGGCTACACCTTC
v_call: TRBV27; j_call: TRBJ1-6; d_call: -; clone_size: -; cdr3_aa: CASRTGTPFEMDSPLHF; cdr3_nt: TGTGCCAGCAGAACCGGGACACCTTTTGAGATGGATTCACCCCTCCACTTT
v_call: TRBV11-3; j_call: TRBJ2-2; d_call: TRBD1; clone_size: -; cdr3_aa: CASSRDSNTGELFF; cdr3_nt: TGTGCCAGCAGCCGGGACAGCAACACCGGGGAGCTGTTTTTT
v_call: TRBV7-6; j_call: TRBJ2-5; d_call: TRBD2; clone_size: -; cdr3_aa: CASSPPTRGVQETQYF; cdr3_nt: TGTGCCAGCAGCCCTCCGACGCGGGGGGTGCAAGAGACCCAGTACTTC
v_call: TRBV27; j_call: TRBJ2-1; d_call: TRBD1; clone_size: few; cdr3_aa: CASSRDRGNNEQFF; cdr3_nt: TGTGCCAGCAGTAGGGACAGGGGAAACAATGAGCAGTTCTTC
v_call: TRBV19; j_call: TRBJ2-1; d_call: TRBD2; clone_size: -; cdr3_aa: CASSGTSGSNNEQFF; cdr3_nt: TGTGCCAGTAGCGGGACTAGCGGGAGTAACAATGAGCAGTTCTTC
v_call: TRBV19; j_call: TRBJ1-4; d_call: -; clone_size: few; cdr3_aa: CASSIDAGATNEKLFF; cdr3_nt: TGTGCCAGTAGTATAGATGCGGGAGCAACTAATGAAAAACTGTTTTTT
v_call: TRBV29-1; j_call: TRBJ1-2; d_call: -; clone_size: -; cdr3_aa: CSDTRGAGRPYGYTF; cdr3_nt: TGCAGCGACACCCGAGGCGCAGGCAGACCCTATGGCTACACCTTC
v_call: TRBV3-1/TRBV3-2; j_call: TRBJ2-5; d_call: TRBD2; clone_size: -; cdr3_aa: CASSPSAGGRETQYF; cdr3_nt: TGTGCCAGCAGCCCATCGGCGGGGGGGCGGGAGACCCAGTACTTC
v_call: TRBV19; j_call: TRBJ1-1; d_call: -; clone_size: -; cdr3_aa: CASATGGGNTEAFF; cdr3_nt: TGTGCCAGCGCGACGGGGGGAGGAAACACTGAAGCTTTCTTT
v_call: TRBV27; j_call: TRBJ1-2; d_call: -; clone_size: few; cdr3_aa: CASQAPGYGYTF; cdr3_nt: TGTGCCAGCCAGGCCCCGGGGTATGGCTACACCTTC
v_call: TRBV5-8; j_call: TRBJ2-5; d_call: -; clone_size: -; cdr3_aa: CASSFSETQYF; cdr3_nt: TGTGCCAGCAGCTTTTCAGAGACCCAGTACTTC